The 17 T cell receptor beta chains below come from one sample, sequenced in a study of beta chain features in type 1 diabetes. Notes on the study in general: Type 1 diabetes patients showed a moderate but significant shortening of TCRB CDR3s in all four CD4+ subsets.

The isolated RNA, all of it, was reverse transcribed, so expressed TCRB transcripts were what got sequenced. Here immunoSEQ multiplex PCR was the method, and the copy in TCRdb shows in-frame clones only, minus some. This table holds more than 250,000 clones, around 21% found once. For these receptors, no antigen is known. Sequencing input: naive CD4+ T cells from blood. Receptor source: a woman between 40 and 50 years old with type 1 diabetes.

In its sample, this clone was seen a few times. This chain connects TRBV9 to TRBJ2-1, with 9 bases fitting TRBD2. This CDR3 is 16 amino acids long. V gave up 4 bases and J gave up 6 bases; unmatched junction bases: 11. The germline gives CDR1 SGDLS, CDR2 YYNGEE. The CDR3 loop reads CASSSLSGGGANEQFF. The CDR3 bases are TGTGCCAGCAGCTCCCTTAGCGGGGGAGGGGCCAATGAGCAGTTCTTC. The whole variable domain, remainder taken from reference TRBV9 and TRBJ2-1, is DSGVTQTPKHLITATGQRVTLRCSPRSGDLSVYWYQQSLDQGLQFLIQYYNGEERAKGNILERFSAQQFPDLHSELNLSSLELGDSALYFCASSSLSGGGANEQFFGPGTRLTVL.

This chain links TRBV7-9 with TRBJ2-5, with 7 bases that match TRBD2. CDR3 length equals 14 residues. V gave up 6 bases and J gave up 5 bases; unmatched junction bases: 9. Germline CDR1 is SEHNR and CDR2 is FQNEAQ (reference sequence). The CDR3, as DNA: TGTGCCAGCAGTGCTTCGGGGAGGGAGGAGACCCAGTACTTC. It specifies CASSASGREETQYF. The entire variable domain, with the rest obtained from reference TRBV7-9 and TRBJ2-5, is as follows: DTGVSQNPRHKITKRGQNVTFRCDPISEHNRLYWYRQTLGQGPEFLTYFQNEAQLEKSRLLSDRFSAERPKGSFSTLEIQRTEQGDSAMYLCASSASGREETQYFGPGTRLLVL.

The chain links TRBV29-1 to TRBJ1-2; no clear D gene. From germline, CDR1 is SQVTM and CDR2 ANQGSEA. Trimming stripped 7 bases from V and 3 bases from J, with 15 bases between. The CDR3 loop spans 13 amino acids. CDR3 sequence reads: CSAEPARDYGYTF. Written as DNA, the CDR3 is TGCAGCGCCGAACCCGCGCGGGACTATGGCTACACCTTC.

This rearrangement joins TRBV29-1 to TRBJ2-5; D is perhaps TRBD1 (6 bases). The CDR3 is made up of 12 amino acids. Trimming removed 7 bases from V and 1 base from J, with 10 bases in between. In germline, CDR1 is SQVTM, CDR2 ANQGSEA. The CDR3 protein is CSGTATQETQYF. CDR3 DNA: TGCAGCGGGACAGCTACCCAAGAGACCCAGTACTTC.

The chain employs TRBV6-4 and TRBJ1-2, with D maybe TRBD1 (6 bases). V was cut by 6 bases and J by 1 base, with 9 bases left in between. The V gene's germline CDR1 is MRHNA and CDR2 SNTAGT. The CDR3 is made up of 13 amino acids. The CDR3 reads CASRKDSNYGYTF. The CDR3 DNA reads as TGTGCCAGCAGAAAGGACAGTAACTATGGCTACACCTTC.

The V gene is TRBV6-5, the J gene TRBJ1-5, with D perhaps TRBD1 (6 bases). The CDR3 loop spans 15 amino acids. Germline V CDR1 and CDR2: MNHEY, SVGAGI. The V end lost 6 bases, the J end lost 1 base, and 13 bases lay between the germline ends. In DNA form, the CDR3 reads TGTGCCAGCAGCCCCCGGGGGGCGAGCAATCAGCCCCAGCATTTT. It is translated as CASSPRGASNQPQHF.

This clone was found a few times. The chain recombines TRBV2 with TRBJ1-2; weak D call: TRBD1 (5 bases). Germline CDR1 is SNHLY and CDR2 is FYNNEI. The CDR3 spans 14 residues. V was cut by 10 bases and J by 2 bases, with 17 bases left in between. The CDR3 DNA reads as TGTGCCACCACCGGAGCAGGGCTGAACTATGGCTACACCTTC. It translates to CATTGAGLNYGYTF.

This clone was found a few times. The rearrangement joins TRBV9 to TRBJ2-1, with 7 nucleotides matching TRBD2. V lost 0 bases to trimming and J lost 6 bases; unmatched junction nucleotides: 6. The germline gives CDR1 SGDLS, CDR2 YYNGEE. The CDR3 extends over 15 amino acids. The CDR3 spells CASSVGGGGFNEQFF. CDR3 in DNA: TGTGCCAGCAGCGTAGGGGGCGGGGGTTTCAATGAGCAGTTCTTC.

This clone occurred a few times. The V gene is TRBV7-9, the J gene TRBJ2-7, with D perhaps TRBD2 (6 bases). CDR1 SEHNR and CDR2 FQNEAQ come from the germline V gene (reference sequence). The CDR3 runs 15 residues. The V end lost 4 bases, the J end lost 4 bases, and 17 bases lay between the germline ends. CDR3 amino acids: CASSSRAFGGYEQYF. The CDR3 DNA follows: TGTGCCAGCAGCTCTCGGGCCTTCGGGGGTTACGAGCAGTACTTC.

This chain joins TRBV5-1 and TRBJ2-1, with TRBD2 matching over 8 bases. V was pared by 4 bases and J by 10 bases, with 4 bases of the junction left unmatched. Germline V gene data show CDR1 as SGHRS and CDR2 as YFSETQ. The CDR3 totals 12 residues. The CDR3 nucleotides are TGCGCCAGCAGCGAAATAGCGGGAGAGCAGTTCTTC. Its translation: CASSEIAGEQFF.

This clone was counted a few times. Other DNA sequences in this specimen translate into the identical CDR3. The CDR3 loop reads CASSRTSGSYEQYF. CDR3 coding DNA: TGCGCCAGCAGCAGGACTAGCGGTTCCTACGAGCAGTACTTC. This sequence joins TRBV5-1 and TRBJ2-7, with TRBD2 matching over 10 bases. V lost 4 bases to trimming and J lost 1 base; unmatched junction nucleotides: 2. The V gene's germline CDR1 is SGHRS and CDR2 YFSETQ. The CDR3 loop spans 14 amino acids.

V is TRBV5-6 and J is TRBJ1-5, with a tentative D call TRBD1 (5 bases). V dropped 4 bases and J dropped 0 bases, with 11 bases sitting between them. The CDR3 length is 15 residues. Germline CDR1 SGHDT, CDR2 YYEEEE. For the CDR3, the DNA is TGTGCCAGCAGCCTTCGGGGGAGTAGCAATCAGCCCCAGCATTTT. Translating it yields CASSLRGSSNQPQHF.

There are a few counts of this clone. The chain recombines TRBV27 with TRBJ2-7; 12 nucleotides align to TRBD2. CDR3 size: 17 residues. With 3 bases clipped from V and 0 bases from J, the junction kept 6 bases outside the gene matches. Germline CDR1 reads MNHEY; CDR2 reads SMNVEV (reference sequence). The CDR3 loop reads CASSLGTSGLSSYEQYF. CDR3 sequence (DNA): TGTGCCAGCAGTTTGGGGACTAGCGGGTTGAGCTCCTACGAGCAGTACTTC.

The rearrangement joins TRBV5-1 to TRBJ1-1; weak D call: TRBD1 (5 bases). Trimming removed 4 bases at V and 0 bases at J, with 13 bases between. The CDR3 runs 15 residues. CDR1 is SGHRS, CDR2 YFSETQ, per germline. CDR3 in amino acids: CASSGAGTVNTEAFF. The CDR3 nucleotides are TGCGCCAGCAGCGGGGCCGGGACTGTGAACACTGAAGCTTTCTTT.

Only a few counts were recorded for this clone. The chain carries TRBV29-1 and TRBJ2-7; D is unresolved. Germline V gene lookup returns CDR1 SQVTM and CDR2 ANQGSEA. The CDR3 sequence is 12 residues long. The V end was cut by 0 bases, the J end by 3 bases, with 6 bases between. The CDR3 nucleotides read TGCAGCGTTGAAGATGAGGTCTACGAGCAGTACTTC. It is translated as CSVEDEVYEQYF.

This sequence joins TRBV5-1 and TRBJ2-4; unclear D gene. The CDR3 extends over 14 amino acids. V shed 3 bases and J shed 0 bases, with 7 bases lying between them. Germline lookup yields CDR1 SGHRS and CDR2 YFSETQ. CDR3 nucleotide sequence: TGCGCCAGCAGCTCCACAATAGCCAAAAACATTCAGTACTTC. Its protein product is CASSSTIAKNIQYF.

This chain joins TRBV5-1 and TRBJ2-7; 8 nucleotides align to TRBD1. CDR1 and CDR2 from the germline V gene are SGHRS and YFSETQ. The CDR3 consists of 15 residues. Unmatched junction bases numbered 6, after V lost 4 bases and J lost 0 bases. CDR3: CASSVQGELSYEQYF. CDR3 DNA sequence: TGCGCCAGCAGCGTACAGGGGGAGCTCTCCTACGAGCAGTACTTC.